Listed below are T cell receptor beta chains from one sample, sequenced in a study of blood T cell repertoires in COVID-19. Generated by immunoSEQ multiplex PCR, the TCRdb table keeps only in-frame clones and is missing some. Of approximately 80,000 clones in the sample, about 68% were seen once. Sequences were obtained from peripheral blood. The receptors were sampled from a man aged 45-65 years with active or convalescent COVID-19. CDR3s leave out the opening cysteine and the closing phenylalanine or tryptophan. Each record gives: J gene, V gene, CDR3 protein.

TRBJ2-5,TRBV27,ASSPGLAEETQY
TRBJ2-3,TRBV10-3,AINRSGGAGTDTQY
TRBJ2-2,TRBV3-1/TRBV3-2,ASSQDPAGTLQGTGELF
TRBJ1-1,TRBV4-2,ASSLRTANTEAF
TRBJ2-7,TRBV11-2,ASSLEDRAPYEQY
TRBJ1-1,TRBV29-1,SVGDGGRAEAF
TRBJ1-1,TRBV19,ASSGRDRAEQETEAF
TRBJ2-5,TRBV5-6,ASSSTGTGGETQY
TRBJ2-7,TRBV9,ASSRGGRNEQY
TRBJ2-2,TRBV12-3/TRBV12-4,ASSPLVTGELF
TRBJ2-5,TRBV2,ASSGIRTTAETQY
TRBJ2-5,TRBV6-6,ASRNRVETQY
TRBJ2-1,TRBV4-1,ASSQLHRSGSYNEQF
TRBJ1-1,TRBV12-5,ASGLVRNAGTEAF
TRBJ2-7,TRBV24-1,ATSDSREGGYEQY
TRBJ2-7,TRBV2,ASSIRFREDEQY
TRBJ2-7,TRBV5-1,ASSTQTSGSYEQY
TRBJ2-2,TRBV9,ASTTSQNTGELF
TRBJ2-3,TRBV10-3,AISDAGLDSTDTQY
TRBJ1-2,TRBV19,ASSLTGGWDGYT
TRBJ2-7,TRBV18,ASSPTSLESEQY
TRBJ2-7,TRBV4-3,ASSQEVSGGGSYEQY
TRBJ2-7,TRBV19,ASSIGFTSETYEQY
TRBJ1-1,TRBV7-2,ASSLAQGVSEAF
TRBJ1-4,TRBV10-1,ASSLGPGEKLF